A selection of T cell receptor beta chains follows, all from one sample in a study of technical replicates of blood from several donors. Method: immunoSEQ multiplex PCR; TCRdb's copy keeps in-frame clones and lacks some. The sample gives 62,000 or so clones, around nine tenths of which show up once; around 5% is in the top ten. Sequencing was performed on PBMCs. Every receptor here comes from a human donor in good health. Some clones in this sample may be carry-over from other donors' samples. CDR3s leave out the opening cysteine and the closing phenylalanine or tryptophan. A D gene is named only where the DNA matches it firmly.

V gene	J gene	D gene	CDR3 protein
TRBV6-5	TRBJ1-1	-	ASSYSYDTNTEAF
TRBV6-5	TRBJ2-7	-	ASTMGPEMAYEQY
TRBV25-1	TRBJ2-2	-	ASSERRGTGELF
TRBV2	TRBJ1-2	-	ATKEVYGYT
TRBV6-4	TRBJ2-3	TRBD1	ASSRETGDTDTQY
TRBV5-6	TRBJ2-5	TRBD2	ASSLLLAGQETQY
TRBV27	TRBJ2-2	TRBD2	ASSPYRTSGGTDTGELF
TRBV7-9	TRBJ1-1	-	ASSLGQSNTEAF
TRBV14	TRBJ2-7	-	ASSTSRRDYEQY
TRBV7-2	TRBJ1-2	-	ASSLLGSLNYGYT
TRBV18	TRBJ1-3	-	ASSPQRASSGNTIY
TRBV29-1	TRBJ2-3	TRBD2	SEGLASTDTQY
TRBV6-6	TRBJ1-5	-	ATSVRGNQPQH
TRBV7-2	TRBJ2-7	TRBD2	ASSLSPGTSGAREQY
TRBV6-6	TRBJ2-7	TRBD1	ASSLDRARVYEQY
TRBV13	TRBJ2-4	-	ASSPSGGILAKNIQY
TRBV7-6	TRBJ1-3	-	ASSSPGSLSGNTIY
TRBV7-9	TRBJ1-2	TRBD1	ASSLTTGSDGYT
TRBV7-2	TRBJ2-2	TRBD1	ASRDPGQAKTGELF
TRBV30	TRBJ2-3	TRBD1	AWSVLDRDTQY
TRBV15	TRBJ1-2	TRBD1	ATSFARGQTEGYT
TRBV2	TRBJ2-7	-	ASRETHYYEQY
TRBV25-1	TRBJ2-7	-	ASSENYEQY
TRBV19	TRBJ1-2	-	ASSPAVGGYGYT
TRBV7-2	TRBJ2-3	-	ASSLLGGGATDTQY
TRBV4-3	TRBJ1-4	-	ASRLLGDEKLF
TRBV19	TRBJ2-7	-	ASSRQGSEQY
TRBV7-2	TRBJ2-7	-	ASSSRASYEQY
TRBV6-4	TRBJ2-7	TRBD2	ASSTSSGGTPYEQY
TRBV6-1	TRBJ1-4	-	ASRDSNEKLF
TRBV6-1	TRBJ1-1	TRBD1	ASSQTGGWAEAF
TRBV5-1	TRBJ2-7	-	ASSLDSEPYEQY
TRBV27	TRBJ2-2	TRBD1	ASRGQGRTGELF
TRBV4-3	TRBJ1-1	-	ASSQDRARGSEAF
TRBV7-2	TRBJ2-7	-	ASSWARGYEQY
TRBV13	TRBJ2-5	-	ASSLSRDLKETQY
TRBV4-2	TRBJ2-1	TRBD1	ASSQEIAPSGGEQF
TRBV13	TRBJ1-3	-	ASSSWTDITIY
TRBV6-1	TRBJ2-7	TRBD1	ASSLQGVEQY